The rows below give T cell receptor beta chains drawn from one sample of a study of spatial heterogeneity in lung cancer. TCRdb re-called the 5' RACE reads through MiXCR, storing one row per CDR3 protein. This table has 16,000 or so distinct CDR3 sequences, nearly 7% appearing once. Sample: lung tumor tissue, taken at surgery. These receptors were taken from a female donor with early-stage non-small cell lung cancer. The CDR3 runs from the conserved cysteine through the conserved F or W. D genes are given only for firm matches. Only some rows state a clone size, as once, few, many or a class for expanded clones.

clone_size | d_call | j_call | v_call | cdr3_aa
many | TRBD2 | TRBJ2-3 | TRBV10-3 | CAIGRGGGTDTQYF
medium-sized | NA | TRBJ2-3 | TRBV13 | CASSIQARLADTQYF
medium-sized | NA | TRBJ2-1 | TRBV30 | CAWRTAGASYNEQFF
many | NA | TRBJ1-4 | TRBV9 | CASSVDGGAEKLFF
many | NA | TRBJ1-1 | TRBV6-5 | CASSRGISEAFF
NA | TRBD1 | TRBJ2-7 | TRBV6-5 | CASSYAGTGGHEQYF
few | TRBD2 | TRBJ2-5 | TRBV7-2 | CASRTPGLAVDTQYF
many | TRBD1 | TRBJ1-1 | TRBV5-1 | CASSPGQGATASTEAFF
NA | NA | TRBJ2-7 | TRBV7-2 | CASSFNDEQYF
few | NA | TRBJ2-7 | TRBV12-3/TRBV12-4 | CASSLSGVTEQYF
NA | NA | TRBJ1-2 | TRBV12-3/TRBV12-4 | CASVGGVAVYGYTF
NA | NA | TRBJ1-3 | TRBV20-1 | CSALAQFQGNTIYF
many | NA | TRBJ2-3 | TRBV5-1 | CASGWGRGEADTQYF
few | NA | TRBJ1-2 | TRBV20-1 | CSARIGGVDYYGYTF
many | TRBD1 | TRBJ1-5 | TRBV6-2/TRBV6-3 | CASSPGTGGKQPQHF
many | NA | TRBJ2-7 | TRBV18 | CASSPGQSGVEQYF
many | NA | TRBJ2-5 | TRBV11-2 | CASSTLLGGAETQYF
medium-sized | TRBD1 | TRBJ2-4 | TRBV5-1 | CASSLKQGSNIQYF
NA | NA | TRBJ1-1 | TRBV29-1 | CSVSVAGMNTEAFF
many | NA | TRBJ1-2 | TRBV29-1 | CSAGVLNYGYTF
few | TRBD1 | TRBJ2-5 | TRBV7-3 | CASSMDRGETQYF
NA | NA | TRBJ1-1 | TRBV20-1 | CSARDAGEINTEAFF
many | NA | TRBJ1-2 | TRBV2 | CASSEGTAGYGYTF
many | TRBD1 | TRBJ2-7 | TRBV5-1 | CASSTAPDRDLYEQYF
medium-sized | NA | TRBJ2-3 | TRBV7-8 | CATSHYVAPDTQYF
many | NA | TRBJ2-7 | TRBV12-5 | CASGPPPTGPSSYEQYF
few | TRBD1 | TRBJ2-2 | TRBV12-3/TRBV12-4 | CASSRDRGVNTGELFF
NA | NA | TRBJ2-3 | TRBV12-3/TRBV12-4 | CASSVQGRHTDTQYF
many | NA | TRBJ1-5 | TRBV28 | CATDRLNQPQHF
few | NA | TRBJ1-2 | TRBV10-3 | CAISITDRRGEGYTF
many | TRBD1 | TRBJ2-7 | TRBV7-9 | CASSLAGTVYEQYF
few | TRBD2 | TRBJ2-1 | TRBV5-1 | CASSSSGGYNEQFF
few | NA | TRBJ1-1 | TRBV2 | CASSDPNDTEAFF
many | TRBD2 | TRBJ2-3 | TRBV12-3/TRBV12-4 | CASSLRSRGGSTDTQYF